This is a list of T cell receptor beta chains from one sample in a study of T cells after yellow fever vaccination. Using its own MiXCR run on the 5' RACE reads, TCRdb lists one record per CDR3 protein. Of 450,000 to 650,000 distinct CDR3 sequences in the sample, 21% were seen once. Sample: PBMCs, taken less than 25 days after the first yellow fever vaccination. The receptors were gathered from a man between 18 and 35 years old who received the YFV17D yellow fever vaccine. The CDR3 runs from the conserved cysteine through the conserved F or W. The D gene is left open where the match is weak.

j_gene: TRBJ1-5; d_gene: -; v_gene: TRBV7-9; CDR3aa: CASSLSLEPQHF
j_gene: TRBJ2-3; d_gene: -; v_gene: TRBV4-1; CDR3aa: CASSHNHGTDTQYF
j_gene: TRBJ2-5; d_gene: -; v_gene: TRBV12-3/TRBV12-4; CDR3aa: CASSRATPSETQYF
j_gene: TRBJ2-4; d_gene: -; v_gene: TRBV7-2; CDR3aa: CASSFGEKNIQYF
j_gene: TRBJ2-3; d_gene: -; v_gene: TRBV11-2; CDR3aa: CASSSKSGARGTDTQYF
j_gene: TRBJ2-1; d_gene: TRBD2; v_gene: TRBV4-3; CDR3aa: CASSGRGSYNEQFF
j_gene: TRBJ2-7; d_gene: -; v_gene: TRBV7-9; CDR3aa: CASSEQGSGYEQYF
j_gene: TRBJ1-6; d_gene: -; v_gene: TRBV24-1; CDR3aa: CAITTRQLRHSPLHF
j_gene: TRBJ2-3; d_gene: -; v_gene: TRBV12-3/TRBV12-4; CDR3aa: CASSRRGPDTQYF
j_gene: TRBJ2-4; d_gene: -; v_gene: TRBV2; CDR3aa: CASSAGGLPF
j_gene: TRBJ1-1; d_gene: -; v_gene: TRBV5-6; CDR3aa: CASSLQGLAFF
j_gene: TRBJ2-3; d_gene: -; v_gene: TRBV7-2; CDR3aa: CASSLTGTDTQYF
j_gene: TRBJ2-3; d_gene: TRBD1; v_gene: TRBV10-3; CDR3aa: CAISEGQRITDTQYF
j_gene: TRBJ1-1; d_gene: -; v_gene: TRBV11-2; CDR3aa: CASSLGMGHEMTNTEAFF
j_gene: TRBJ2-1; d_gene: -; v_gene: TRBV5-1; CDR3aa: CASSSLGSSYNEQFF
j_gene: TRBJ2-3; d_gene: -; v_gene: TRBV11-3; CDR3aa: CASSAQTDTQYF
j_gene: TRBJ2-7; d_gene: TRBD1; v_gene: TRBV29-1; CDR3aa: CSVTGTGINYEQYF
j_gene: TRBJ1-1; d_gene: -; v_gene: TRBV4-3; CDR3aa: CASSPTLDTEAFF
j_gene: TRBJ2-1; d_gene: -; v_gene: TRBV29-1; CDR3aa: CSPLLAGQGNEQFF
j_gene: TRBJ2-6; d_gene: -; v_gene: TRBV7-3; CDR3aa: CASSLVATGFSGANVLTF
j_gene: TRBJ2-5; d_gene: TRBD1; v_gene: TRBV19; CDR3aa: CASSSRFPKTGSIQETQYF
j_gene: TRBJ1-1; d_gene: -; v_gene: TRBV2; CDR3aa: CASNPGQQNTEAFF
j_gene: TRBJ2-3; d_gene: -; v_gene: TRBV5-1; CDR3aa: CASSLSAATDTQYF
j_gene: TRBJ1-4; d_gene: TRBD1; v_gene: TRBV3-1; CDR3aa: CASSRGTGEEKLFF
j_gene: TRBJ1-2; d_gene: -; v_gene: TRBV28; CDR3aa: CASSLVGDYGYTF
j_gene: TRBJ2-3; d_gene: TRBD2; v_gene: TRBV6-5; CDR3aa: CASSYRGGATDTQYF
j_gene: TRBJ1-1; d_gene: -; v_gene: TRBV29-1; CDR3aa: CSVDSLEGDTEAFF
j_gene: TRBJ2-1; d_gene: -; v_gene: TRBV12-3/TRBV12-4; CDR3aa: CASTSAAGTGEQFF
j_gene: TRBJ1-2; d_gene: -; v_gene: TRBV4-2; CDR3aa: CASSQTGGEGYTF
j_gene: TRBJ2-1; d_gene: -; v_gene: TRBV29-1; CDR3aa: CSVGAGGIEQFF
j_gene: TRBJ2-1; d_gene: TRBD2; v_gene: TRBV20-1; CDR3aa: CSARSSSGYNEQFF
j_gene: TRBJ2-2; d_gene: -; v_gene: TRBV29-1; CDR3aa: CSVLTTGELFF
j_gene: TRBJ2-3; d_gene: -; v_gene: TRBV6-2/TRBV6-3; CDR3aa: CASSWDFQSTDTQYF
j_gene: TRBJ2-5; d_gene: TRBD2; v_gene: TRBV10-3; CDR3aa: CAISFGGTSGDQETQYF
j_gene: TRBJ1-6; d_gene: -; v_gene: TRBV5-6; CDR3aa: CASSYPPSPLHF
j_gene: TRBJ2-5; d_gene: -; v_gene: TRBV29-1; CDR3aa: CSVVYAGQSQETQYF
j_gene: TRBJ1-3; d_gene: -; v_gene: TRBV20-1; CDR3aa: CSARSRADTIYF
j_gene: TRBJ1-1; d_gene: -; v_gene: TRBV19; CDR3aa: CASSIRVQVRAEAFF
j_gene: TRBJ1-5; d_gene: -; v_gene: TRBV4-1; CDR3aa: CASSRESPPPVQPQHF
j_gene: TRBJ1-5; d_gene: -; v_gene: TRBV6-2/TRBV6-3; CDR3aa: CASRAGASNQPQHF
j_gene: TRBJ2-1; d_gene: -; v_gene: TRBV15; CDR3aa: CATSRGEGGRNEQFF
j_gene: TRBJ2-1; d_gene: TRBD2; v_gene: TRBV20-1; CDR3aa: CSARDPTTSGNYNEQFF
j_gene: TRBJ2-5; d_gene: -; v_gene: TRBV18; CDR3aa: CASSTGTTETQYF
j_gene: TRBJ2-1; d_gene: TRBD2; v_gene: TRBV7-2; CDR3aa: CASSLAGGANNEQFF
j_gene: TRBJ2-7; d_gene: -; v_gene: TRBV5-1; CDR3aa: CASSPGGGGYEQYF
j_gene: TRBJ1-1; d_gene: -; v_gene: TRBV7-2; CDR3aa: CASSQNPAEAFF
j_gene: TRBJ2-1; d_gene: -; v_gene: TRBV7-9; CDR3aa: CASTLSGGGSYNEQFF
j_gene: TRBJ1-5; d_gene: TRBD1; v_gene: TRBV23-1; CDR3aa: CASSQGGGRQPQHF
j_gene: TRBJ2-1; d_gene: -; v_gene: TRBV4-3; CDR3aa: CASSQPSTGIDEQFF
j_gene: TRBJ2-3; d_gene: TRBD2; v_gene: TRBV10-2; CDR3aa: CASSESRVRGKTNADTQYF
j_gene: TRBJ1-5; d_gene: TRBD1; v_gene: TRBV7-8; CDR3aa: CASSSTGADQPQHF
j_gene: TRBJ2-3; d_gene: TRBD2; v_gene: TRBV9; CDR3aa: CASSVVAGSTDTQYF